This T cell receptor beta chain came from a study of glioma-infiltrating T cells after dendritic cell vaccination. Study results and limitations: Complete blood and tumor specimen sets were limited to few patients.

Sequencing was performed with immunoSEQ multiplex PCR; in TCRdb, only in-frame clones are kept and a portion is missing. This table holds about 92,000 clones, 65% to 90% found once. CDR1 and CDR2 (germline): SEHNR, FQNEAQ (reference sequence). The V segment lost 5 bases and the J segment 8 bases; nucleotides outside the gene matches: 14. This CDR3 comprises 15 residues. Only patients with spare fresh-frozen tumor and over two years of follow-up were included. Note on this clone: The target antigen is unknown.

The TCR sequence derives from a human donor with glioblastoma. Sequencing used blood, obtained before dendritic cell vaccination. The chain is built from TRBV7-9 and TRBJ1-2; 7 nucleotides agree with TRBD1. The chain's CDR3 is CASSPSTGTAPGYTF. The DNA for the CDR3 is TGTGCCAGCAGCCCATCGACCGGGACAGCCCCCGGCTACACCTTC.